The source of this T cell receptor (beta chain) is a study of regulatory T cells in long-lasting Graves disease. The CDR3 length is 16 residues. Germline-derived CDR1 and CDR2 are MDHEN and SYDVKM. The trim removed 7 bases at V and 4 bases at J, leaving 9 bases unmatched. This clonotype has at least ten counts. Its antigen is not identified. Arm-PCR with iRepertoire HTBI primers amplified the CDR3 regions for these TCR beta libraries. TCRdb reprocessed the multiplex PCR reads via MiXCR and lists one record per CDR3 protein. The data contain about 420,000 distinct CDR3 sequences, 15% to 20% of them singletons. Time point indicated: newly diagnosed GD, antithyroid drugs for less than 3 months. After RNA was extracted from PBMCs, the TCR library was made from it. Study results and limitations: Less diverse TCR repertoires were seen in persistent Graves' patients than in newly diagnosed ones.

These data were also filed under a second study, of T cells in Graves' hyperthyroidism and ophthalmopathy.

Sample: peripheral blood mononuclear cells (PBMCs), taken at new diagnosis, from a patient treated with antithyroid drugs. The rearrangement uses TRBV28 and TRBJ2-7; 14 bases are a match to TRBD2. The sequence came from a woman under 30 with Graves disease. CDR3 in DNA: TGTGCCAGCAATGAGACGGGACTAGCGGGAGTTTACGAGCAGTACTTC. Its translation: CASNETGLAGVYEQYF.